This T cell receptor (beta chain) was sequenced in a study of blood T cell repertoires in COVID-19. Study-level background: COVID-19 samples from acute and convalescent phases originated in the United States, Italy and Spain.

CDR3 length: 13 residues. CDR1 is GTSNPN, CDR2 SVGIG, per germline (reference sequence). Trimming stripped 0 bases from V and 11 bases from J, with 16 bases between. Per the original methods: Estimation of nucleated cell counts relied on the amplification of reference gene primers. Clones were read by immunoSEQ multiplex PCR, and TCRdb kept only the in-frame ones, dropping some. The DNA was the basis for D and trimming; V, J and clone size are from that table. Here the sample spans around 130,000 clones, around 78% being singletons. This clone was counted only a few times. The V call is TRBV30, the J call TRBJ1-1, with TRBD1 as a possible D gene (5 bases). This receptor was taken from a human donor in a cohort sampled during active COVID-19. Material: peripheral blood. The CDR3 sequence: CAWSVTGRGLAFF. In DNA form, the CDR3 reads TGTGCCTGGAGTGTAACGGGGAGGGGCTTGGCTTTCTTT.